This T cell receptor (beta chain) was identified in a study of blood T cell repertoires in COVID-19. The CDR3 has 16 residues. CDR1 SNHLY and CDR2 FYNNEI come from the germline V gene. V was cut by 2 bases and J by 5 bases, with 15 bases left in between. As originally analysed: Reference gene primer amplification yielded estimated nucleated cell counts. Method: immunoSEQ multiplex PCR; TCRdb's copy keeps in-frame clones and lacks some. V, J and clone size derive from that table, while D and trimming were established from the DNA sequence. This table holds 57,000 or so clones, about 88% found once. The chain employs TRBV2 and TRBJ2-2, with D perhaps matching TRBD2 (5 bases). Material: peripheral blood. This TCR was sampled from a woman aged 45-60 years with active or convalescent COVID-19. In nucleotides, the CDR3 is TGTGCCAGCAGTGAAATAACCCCGGAGGAGACCGGGGAGCTGTTTTTT. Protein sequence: CASSEITPEETGELFF.